This entry describes one T cell receptor beta chain. Repertoires were generated with immunoSEQ multiplex PCR, while TCRdb's copy carries only in-frame clones and drops some. The sample includes some 94,000 clones, about 92% seen only once; the top ten take 1.5%. The data were taken from a study of T cell changes during pregnancy in multiple sclerosis. Germline CDR1 and CDR2: SGHRS and YFSETQ. The V segment lost 3 bases and the J segment 4 bases; nucleotides outside the gene matches: 4. The CDR3 runs to 15 residues. The gene calls are TRBV5-1 and TRBJ2-2, with 9 bases identical to TRBD1. The input for sequencing was peripheral blood, taken in the first trimester of pregnancy. This clonotype was sampled from a female donor with multiple sclerosis, enrolled in a pregnancy study. Here the CDR3 reads CASSSTGGTTGELFF. The DNA of the CDR3 is TGCGCCAGCAGCTCAACAGGGGGCACCACCGGGGAGCTGTTTTTT.